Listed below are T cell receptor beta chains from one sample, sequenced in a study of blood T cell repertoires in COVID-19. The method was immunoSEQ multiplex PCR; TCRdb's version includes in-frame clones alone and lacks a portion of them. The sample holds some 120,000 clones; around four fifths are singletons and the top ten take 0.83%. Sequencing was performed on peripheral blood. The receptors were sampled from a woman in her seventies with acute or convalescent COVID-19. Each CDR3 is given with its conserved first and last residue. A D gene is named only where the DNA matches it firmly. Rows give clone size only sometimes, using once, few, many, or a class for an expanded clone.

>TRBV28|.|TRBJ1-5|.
CASSLKGWPQHF
TGTGCCAGCAGTTTAAAGGGGTGGCCCCAGCATTTT
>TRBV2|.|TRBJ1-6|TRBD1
CARQGAVPNSPLHF
TGTGCCAGACAGGGGGCTGTCCCTAATTCACCCCTCCACTTT
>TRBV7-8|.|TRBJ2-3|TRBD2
CASSPRTSGLTDTQYF
TGTGCCAGCAGCCCGAGGACTAGCGGTTTAACAGATACGCAGTATTTT
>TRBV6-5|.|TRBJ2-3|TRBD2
CATDTSGGAGRTQYF
TGTGCCACTGACACTAGCGGGGGGGCCGGCCGTACGCAGTATTTT
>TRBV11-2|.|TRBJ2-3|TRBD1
CASRLRDRGRSTDTQYF
TGTGCCAGCAGATTGCGGGACAGGGGCCGTAGCACAGATACGCAGTATTTT
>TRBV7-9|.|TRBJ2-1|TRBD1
CASSAAGGQGGINEQFF
TGTGCCAGCAGCGCCGCCGGCGGACAGGGAGGTATCAATGAGCAGTTCTTC
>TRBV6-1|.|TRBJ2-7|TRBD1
CASSGSGGAFPYEQYF
TGTGCCAGCAGTGGCTCAGGGGGCGCCTTTCCCTACGAGCAGTACTTC
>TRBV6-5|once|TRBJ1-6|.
CASSTPDGTRSPLHF
TGTGCCAGCAGTACGCCGGACGGGACTCGTTCACCCCTCCACTTT
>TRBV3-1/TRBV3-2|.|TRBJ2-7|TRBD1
CASSQDRGTGKQYF
TGTGCCAGCAGCCAAGATAGGGGGACAGGGAAGCAGTACTTC
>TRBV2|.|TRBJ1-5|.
CASKAGKTPQPQHF
TGTGCCAGCAAAGCAGGAAAAACGCCTCAGCCCCAGCATTTT
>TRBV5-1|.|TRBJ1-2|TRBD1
CASSRDRGGYGYTF
TGCGCCAGCAGCCGGGACAGGGGAGGGTATGGCTACACCTTC
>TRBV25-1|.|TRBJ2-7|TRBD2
CASSPRTSTYEQYF
TGTGCCAGCAGCCCCAGGACTAGTACCTACGAGCAGTACTTC
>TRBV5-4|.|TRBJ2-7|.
CASSLRQGEQYF
TGTGCCAGCAGCTTGCGGCAGGGCGAGCAGTACTTC
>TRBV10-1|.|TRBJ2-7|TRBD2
CASSPGLAGEQYF
TGCGCCAGCAGTCCGGGACTAGCTGGCGAGCAGTACTTC
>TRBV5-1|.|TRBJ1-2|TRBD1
CASSLGGQGLYGYTF
TGCGCCAGCAGCTTGGGGGGACAGGGCTTGTATGGCTACACCTTC
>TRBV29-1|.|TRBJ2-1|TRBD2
CSLGLAGVGEQFF
TGCAGCCTAGGACTAGCGGGAGTTGGTGAGCAGTTCTTC
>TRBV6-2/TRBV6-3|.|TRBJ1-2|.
CASSYAGREFNGYTF
TGTGCCAGCAGTTATGCGGGACGGGAGTTTAATGGCTACACCTTC
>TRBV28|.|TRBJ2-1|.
CASSLPVYNEQFF
TGTGCCAGCAGTTTACCCGTCTACAATGAGCAGTTCTTC
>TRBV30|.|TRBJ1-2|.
CAWSVSRLLYGYTF
TGTGCCTGGAGTGTTTCGAGACTGCTTTACGGCTACACCTTC
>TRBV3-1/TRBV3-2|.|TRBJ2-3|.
CASSQTSSTDTQYF
TGTGCCAGCAGCCAAACTTCTAGCACAGATACGCAGTATTTT
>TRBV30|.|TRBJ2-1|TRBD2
CAWSFGGSGSFSYNEQFF
TGTGCCTGGAGTTTCGGCGGTAGCGGGAGTTTTTCCTACAATGAGCAGTTCTTC
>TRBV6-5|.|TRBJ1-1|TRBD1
CASSYEGTGAGTEAFF
TGTGCCAGCAGTTACGAAGGGACAGGGGCGGGTACTGAAGCTTTCTTT
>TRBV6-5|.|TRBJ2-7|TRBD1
CASSYSGQGGEQYF
TGTGCCAGCAGTTACTCTGGACAGGGAGGCGAGCAGTACTTC
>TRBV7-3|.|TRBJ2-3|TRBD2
CASSLGAGGSYTQYF
TGTGCCAGCAGCTTAGGAGCGGGGGGCTCCTATACGCAGTATTTT
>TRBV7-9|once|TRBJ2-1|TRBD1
CASSLAPGRGLLYNEQFF
TGTGCCAGCAGCTTAGCGCCCGGCAGGGGGCTTCTCTACAATGAGCAGTTCTTC
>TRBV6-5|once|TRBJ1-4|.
CASCLDTYNEKLFF
TGTGCCAGCTGCTTGGACACTTATAATGAAAAACTGTTTTTT
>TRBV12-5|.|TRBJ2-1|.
CASGFIRAGLNNEQFF
TGTGCTAGTGGTTTTATCCGAGCAGGCCTCAACAATGAGCAGTTCTTC
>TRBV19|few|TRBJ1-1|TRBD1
CASRTSWTGNTEAFF
TGTGCCAGTAGGACCTCCTGGACAGGCAACACTGAAGCTTTCTTT
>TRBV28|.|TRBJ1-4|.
CASSSQGPDEKLFF
TGTGCCAGCAGTTCCCAGGGCCCCGATGAAAAACTGTTTTTT
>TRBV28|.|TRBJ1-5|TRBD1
CASSFLTGQGLNQPQHF
TGTGCCAGCAGTTTCCTTACTGGACAGGGGCTCAATCAGCCCCAGCATTTT
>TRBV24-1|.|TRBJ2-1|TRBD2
CATSDPLAGGRYEQFF
TGTGCCACCAGTGACCCACTAGCGGGAGGGAGGTATGAGCAGTTCTTC
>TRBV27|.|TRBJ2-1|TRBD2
CASSLILTSGYNEQFF
TGTGCCAGCAGTTTGATCTTGACTAGCGGGTACAATGAGCAGTTCTTC
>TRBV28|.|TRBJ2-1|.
CASSLQRGGGTEQFF
TGTGCCAGCAGTTTACAGAGAGGGGGAGGGACTGAGCAGTTCTTC
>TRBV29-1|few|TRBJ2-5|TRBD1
CSARTGPETQYF
TGCAGCGCTCGGACAGGCCCAGAGACCCAGTACTTC
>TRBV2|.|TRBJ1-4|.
CASSEGLGTNEKLFF
TGTGCCAGCAGTGAGGGGCTAGGCACTAATGAAAAACTGTTTTTT
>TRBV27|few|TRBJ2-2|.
CASSLSRVVGELFF
TGTGCCAGCAGTTTATCCAGGGTGGTCGGGGAGCTGTTTTTT
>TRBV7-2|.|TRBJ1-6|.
CASSRRVNSPLHF
TGTGCCAGCAGCCGCAGGGTTAATTCACCCCTCCACTTT
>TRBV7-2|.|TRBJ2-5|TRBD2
CASSPGLGRETQYF
TGTGCCAGCAGCCCTGGACTAGGGAGGGAGACCCAGTACTTC
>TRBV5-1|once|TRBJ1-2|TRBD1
CASSISGQGQYGYTF
TGCGCCAGCAGCATCTCCGGACAGGGTCAATATGGCTACACCTTC
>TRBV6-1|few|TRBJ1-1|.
CASSEQGRGAEAFF
TGTGCCAGCAGTGAGCAGGGGAGGGGCGCTGAAGCTTTCTTT
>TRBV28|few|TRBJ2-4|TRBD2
CASSFRGGNTENIQYF
TGTGCCAGCAGTTTCCGGGGAGGGAATACCGAAAACATTCAGTACTTC
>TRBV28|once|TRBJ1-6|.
CASKGDRDDFYSPLHF
TGTGCCAGCAAAGGAGACAGAGACGATTTTTATTCACCCCTCCACTTT
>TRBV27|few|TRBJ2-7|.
CASYLAPREQYF
TGTGCCAGCTACCTCGCCCCGAGAGAGCAGTACTTC
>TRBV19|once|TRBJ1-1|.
CASSIDIGGTNTEAFF
TGTGCCAGTAGTATAGATATCGGGGGGACGAACACTGAAGCTTTCTTT
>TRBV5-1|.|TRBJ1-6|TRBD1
CASSSMTGVNSPLHF
TGCGCCAGCAGCTCGATGACAGGGGTCAATTCACCCCTCCACTTT
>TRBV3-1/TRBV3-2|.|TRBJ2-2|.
CASSHAGLGGTGELFF
TGTGCCAGCAGCCACGCGGGACTGGGGGGCACCGGGGAGCTGTTTTTT
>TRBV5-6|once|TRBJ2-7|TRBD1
CASSLSLRTGMTYEQYF
TGTGCCAGCAGCTTGAGTCTTCGGACAGGGATGACCTACGAGCAGTACTTC
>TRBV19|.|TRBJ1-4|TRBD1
CASSPGGSVEKLFF
TGTGCCAGTAGTCCAGGGGGATCGGTTGAAAAACTGTTTTTT
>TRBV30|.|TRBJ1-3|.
CAWSISVGNTIYF
TGTGCCTGGAGTATATCCGTTGGAAACACCATATATTTT
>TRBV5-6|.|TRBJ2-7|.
CASSLVARSYEQYF
TGTGCCAGCAGCTTGGTGGCCCGCTCCTACGAGCAGTACTTC
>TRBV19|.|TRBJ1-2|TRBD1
CASSEQGTNYGYTF
TGTGCCAGTAGTGAACAGGGGACAAACTATGGCTACACCTTC
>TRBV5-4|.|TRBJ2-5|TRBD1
CAGRFGQGRETQYF
TGTGCCGGTAGATTTGGACAGGGGAGGGAGACCCAGTACTTC
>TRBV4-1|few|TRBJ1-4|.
CASSHPYEKLFF
TGCGCCAGCAGCCATCCCTATGAAAAACTGTTTTTT
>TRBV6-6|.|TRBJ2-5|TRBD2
CASSYRLAGGEETQYF
TGTGCCAGCAGTTACCGGCTAGCGGGAGGCGAAGAGACCCAGTACTTC
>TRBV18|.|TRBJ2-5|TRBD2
CASSLGIAGTQETQYF
TGTGCCAGCTCACTAGGAATAGCGGGGACCCAAGAGACCCAGTACTTC
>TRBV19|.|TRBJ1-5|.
CASRQGVGQPQHF
TGTGCCAGTAGACAGGGTGTTGGACAGCCCCAGCATTTT
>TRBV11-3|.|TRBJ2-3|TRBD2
CASSPGTSGITDTQYF
TGTGCCAGCAGCCCCGGGACTAGCGGGATCACAGATACGCAGTATTTT
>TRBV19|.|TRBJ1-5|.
CASPQGGRRSGQPQHF
TGTGCCAGCCCACAAGGGGGTAGACGATCGGGTCAGCCCCAGCATTTT